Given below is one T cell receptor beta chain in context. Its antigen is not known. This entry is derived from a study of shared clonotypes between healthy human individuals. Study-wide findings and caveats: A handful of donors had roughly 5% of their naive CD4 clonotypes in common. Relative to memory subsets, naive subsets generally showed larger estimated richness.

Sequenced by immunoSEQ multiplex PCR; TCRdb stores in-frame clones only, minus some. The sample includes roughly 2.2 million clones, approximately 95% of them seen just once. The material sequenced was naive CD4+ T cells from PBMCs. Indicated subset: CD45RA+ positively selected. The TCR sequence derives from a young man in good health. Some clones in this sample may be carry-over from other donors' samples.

The CDR3 region has the DNA TGTGCCAGCACAGCCAGCCACACAGATACGCAGTATTTT. Protein sequence: CASTASHTDTQYF. The chain combines TRBV28 with TRBJ2-3; no clear D gene. Germline V lookup: CDR1 MDHEN, CDR2 SYDVKM. CDR3 length: 13 residues. The ends were cut back, 7 bases at V and 2 bases at J, with 10 bases in the middle.